Described below is a single TCR beta chain sequence and its context. The protocol was immunoSEQ multiplex PCR, while the TCRdb copy is restricted to in-frame clones and leaves out a portion. The repertoire consists of a few million clones, with over 85% occurring once and the leading ten covering around 0.14%. The data were obtained in a study of shared clonotypes between healthy human individuals. As for the study in general: Two women and a few men aged 18 to 49 made up the donors. Per donor, CD8 memory used one plate, CD8 naive used two, CD4 memory used three and CD4 naive used three.

The CDR3 spans 12 residues. V was cut by 4 bases and J by 9 bases, with 11 bases left in between. From germline, CDR1 is MNHNS and CDR2 SASEGT. CD4+ cells yielded CD45RA+ naive and CD45RA-negative memory subsets. Sequenced: naive CD4+ T cells sorted from blood. Subset indicated: CD45RA+ positively selected. The clonotype originates from a man aged 18 to 30 in good health. The chain couples TRBV6-1 to TRBJ2-3; D is possibly TRBD2 (6 bases). DNA for the CDR3: TGTGCCAGCAGTGGATCGGGGGAGACGCAGTATTTT. Its protein is CASSGSGETQYF.